Listed below are T cell receptor beta chains from one sample, sequenced in a study of T-cell reconstitution after alpha-beta-depleted transplantation in children. One entry per CDR3 protein results from TCRdb running MiXCR on the PCR reads. Of fewer than 1 million distinct CDR3 sequences listed, around 17% are singletons. Sample: PBMCs, mostly from graft donor cells, taken 360 days after TCRalphabeta/CD19-depleted stem cell transplant. Receptor source: a male patient younger than 18 who had a stem cell transplant for acute lymphoblastic leukemia, so the T cells may come from the graft donor. Each CDR3 is given with its conserved first and last residue. A D gene is named only where the DNA matches it firmly. Rows may omit the clone size; those that give it use once, few, many or a size class.

-,TRBJ2-3,TRBV12-3/TRBV12-4,-,CASSFLSGYTDTQYF,TGTGCCAGCAGTTTCCTTAGCGGTTACACAGATACGCAGTATTTT
TRBD1,TRBJ2-1,TRBV27,many,CASSGQGYNEQFF,TGTGCCAGCAGTGGACAGGGTTACAATGAGCAGTTCTTC
TRBD1,TRBJ2-7,TRBV4-2,-,CASSQDGQGTYEQYF,TGTGCCAGCAGCCAGGATGGACAGGGAACGTACGAGCAGTACTTC
TRBD2,TRBJ2-7,TRBV18,-,CASSPGLAKEQYF,TGTGCCAGCTCACCAGGACTAGCTAAGGAGCAGTACTTC
-,TRBJ2-1,TRBV5-1,many,CASSEDGFTYNEQFF,TGCGCCAGCAGCGAGGACGGATTTACCTACAATGAGCAGTTCTTC
-,TRBJ1-2,TRBV7-3,-,CASSLTLPGGVDYGYTF,TGTGCCAGCAGCTTAACGCTTCCCGGGGGCGTTGACTATGGCTACACCTTC
-,TRBJ1-2,TRBV12-5,-,CASDRSVGDAYGYTF,TGTGCTAGTGACCGAAGTGTGGGGGACGCCTATGGCTACACCTTC
-,TRBJ2-3,TRBV12-3/TRBV12-4,many,CASSPIMGEGSTDTQYF,TGTGCCAGCAGTCCGATTATGGGGGAAGGTAGCACAGATACGCAGTATTTT
-,TRBJ2-3,TRBV7-4,-,CASSLGLARRTDTQYF,TGTGCCAGCAGCTTGGGGCTAGCGAGGCGCACAGATACGCAGTATTTT
-,TRBJ2-3,TRBV20-1,few,CSARVTGSTDTQYF,TGCAGTGCTAGAGTAACGGGAAGCACAGATACGCAGTATTTT
-,TRBJ1-3,TRBV12-3/TRBV12-4,-,CASRDRAAGSGNTIYF,TGTGCCAGCAGGGACCGGGCGGCAGGATCTGGAAACACCATATATTTT
TRBD1,TRBJ2-1,TRBV12-3/TRBV12-4,few,CASRAGGSTYNEQFF,TGTGCCAGCAGGGCAGGGGGAAGTACCTACAATGAGCAGTTCTTC
-,TRBJ2-1,TRBV15,few,CATSPHPSRGEQFF,TGTGCCACCAGCCCACACCCCTCTCGGGGTGAGCAGTTCTTC
-,TRBJ1-5,TRBV10-3,few,CAISESGVQPQHF,TGTGCCATCAGTGAGTCGGGTGTTCAGCCCCAGCATTTT
-,TRBJ2-5,TRBV20-1,-,CSAKTLAVQETQYF,TGCAGTGCGAAGACTTTGGCGGTCCAAGAGACCCAGTACTTC
-,TRBJ2-7,TRBV7-9,-,CASSHRDFSYEQYF,TGTGCCAGCAGCCACCGGGACTTCTCCTACGAGCAGTACTTC
TRBD2,TRBJ2-1,TRBV10-3,-,CAISEGKGLAQNLYNEQFF,TGTGCCATCAGTGAAGGGAAGGGACTAGCCCAAAACCTTTACAATGAGCAGTTCTTC
TRBD2,TRBJ2-1,TRBV20-1,-,CSAAPIGSGRGNEQFF,TGCAGTGCTGCTCCGATAGGGAGCGGGAGAGGCAATGAGCAGTTCTTC
-,TRBJ1-2,TRBV9,-,CASSVVGQGHGYTF,TGTGCCAGCAGCGTAGTAGGGCAGGGTCATGGCTACACCTTC
TRBD2,TRBJ2-1,TRBV5-1,-,CASNLKSGRAYNEQFF,TGCGCCAGCAATTTAAAGAGCGGGAGGGCTTACAATGAGCAGTTCTTC
-,TRBJ2-3,TRBV6-1,-,CASKSLYSTDTQYF,TGTGCCAGCAAAAGCCTATACTCCACAGATACGCAGTATTTT
-,TRBJ2-3,TRBV6-1,few,CASSEALRRFSTDTQYF,TGTGCCAGCAGTGAAGCGCTTAGGCGGTTCAGCACAGATACGCAGTATTTT
-,TRBJ2-1,TRBV12-3/TRBV12-4,many,CASSVLLGQYNEQFF,TGTGCCAGCAGCGTGCTCCTGGGACAATACAATGAGCAGTTCTTC
-,TRBJ2-7,TRBV5-1,few,CASMVGDGSYEQYF,TGCGCCAGCATGGTTGGAGATGGCTCCTACGAGCAGTACTTC
-,TRBJ2-4,TRBV6-1,-,CASSELAAKNIQYF,TGTGCCAGCAGTGAACTAGCGGCCAAAAACATTCAGTACTTC
TRBD2,TRBJ2-1,TRBV11-3,few,CASNLFSRGSDYYNEQFF,TGTGCCAGCAACCTTTTCTCGCGGGGGTCCGACTACTACAATGAGCAGTTCTTC
-,TRBJ2-3,TRBV12-3/TRBV12-4,few,CASSLDDRPFTDTQYF,TGTGCCAGCAGTTTAGACGACAGGCCTTTCACAGATACGCAGTATTTT
TRBD2,TRBJ2-1,TRBV4-1,few,CASSQLPSGFYNEQFF,TGCGCCAGCAGCCAGCTTCCTAGCGGATTCTACAATGAGCAGTTCTTC
-,TRBJ2-3,TRBV12-3/TRBV12-4,many,CASSGPALYTQYF,TGTGCCAGCAGTGGGCCCGCCCTTTATACGCAGTATTTT
TRBD2,TRBJ2-5,TRBV27,-,CASSLLPTSASRETQYF,TGTGCCAGCAGTTTATTACCCACTAGCGCCTCACGGGAGACCCAGTACTTC
TRBD2,TRBJ2-1,TRBV7-2,-,CASSLGPLAGVYNEQFF,TGTGCCAGCAGCTTAGGACCCTTGGCGGGAGTATATAATGAGCAGTTCTTC
TRBD2,TRBJ2-1,TRBV11-2,many,CASSSPGLVVNEQFF,TGTGCCAGCAGCTCGCCGGGACTAGTAGTCAATGAGCAGTTCTTC
-,TRBJ2-1,TRBV10-3,few,CAISGELAPEQFF,TGTGCCATCAGTGGAGAGCTAGCGCCTGAGCAGTTCTTC
-,TRBJ2-3,TRBV4-1,-,CASSPKGPDTQYF,TGCGCCAGCAGCCCCAAGGGACCAGATACGCAGTATTTT
-,TRBJ2-4,TRBV29-1,-,CSVELLGIQYF,TGCAGCGTTGAACTCTTGGGCATTCAGTACTTC
-,TRBJ2-1,TRBV5-1,many,CASTGDAYNEQFF,TGCGCCAGCACGGGGGATGCGTACAATGAGCAGTTCTTC
TRBD2,TRBJ2-3,TRBV5-1,few,CASSLEASSGRARTDTQYF,TGCGCCAGCAGCTTGGAGGCGTCTAGCGGGAGGGCCCGAACAGATACGCAGTATTTT
-,TRBJ2-3,TRBV3-1,-,CASSQLMGQGTDTQYF,TGTGCCAGCAGCCAACTCATGGGACAAGGCACAGATACGCAGTATTTT
TRBD2,TRBJ2-2,TRBV29-1,many,CSVEDLGLAGHTGELFF,TGCAGCGTTGAAGATCTGGGACTAGCGGGGCACACCGGGGAGCTGTTTTTT
-,TRBJ2-1,TRBV12-3/TRBV12-4,few,CASSPGFGEQFF,TGTGCCAGCAGCCCCGGCTTCGGTGAGCAGTTCTTC
TRBD2,TRBJ2-1,TRBV12-3/TRBV12-4,-,CASSKREGLRNEQFF,TGTGCCAGCAGTAAGCGGGAGGGCCTTAGAAATGAGCAGTTCTTC
TRBD2,TRBJ2-1,TRBV12-3/TRBV12-4,-,CASSIVAGGPIGEQFF,TGTGCCAGCAGTATAGTAGCGGGAGGGCCGATCGGTGAGCAGTTCTTC
TRBD2,TRBJ2-1,TRBV6-2/TRBV6-3,few,CASSGDPGLSADEQFF,TGTGCCAGCAGTGGAGATCCGGGACTATCCGCGGATGAGCAGTTCTTC